A selection of T cell receptor beta chains follows, all from one sample in a study of blood T cells in healthy people across ages. MiXCR, applied by TCRdb to the 5' RACE reads, yields one record per CDR3 protein. Of around 990,000 distinct CDR3 sequences in the sample, about two fifths were seen once. The sample taken for sequencing was blood. The receptors originated from a man younger than 35 in good health. Both conserved end residues are part of each CDR3. A D gene is named only where the DNA matches it firmly. Some rows have no size entry. The others give once, few or many, or a class for an expanded clone.

.,TRBJ2-3,TRBD2,TRBV20-1,TGCAGTGCTAGGGTTCGAGCGGGGGTGGATACGCAGTATTTT,CSARVRAGVDTQYF
.,TRBJ2-7,TRBD2,TRBV29-1,TGCAGCGTTGTTGCGGAACAGGAGTGGACTAGCGGGGGGGATGAGCAGTACTTC,CSVVAEQEWTSGGDEQYF
.,TRBJ1-1,TRBD1,TRBV29-1,TGCAGCGTTTATACAGGGGTGAGTCCTGAAGCTTTCTTT,CSVYTGVSPEAFF
.,TRBJ2-5,.,TRBV7-9,TGTGTCAGCGGCTTCCCCCTACAAGAGACCCAGTACTTC,CVSGFPLQETQYF
few,TRBJ2-3,TRBD1,TRBV20-1,TGCAGTGCTAGGGCCTCCGGACAGGGGGCTGTGGATACGCAGTATTTT,CSARASGQGAVDTQYF
once,TRBJ2-7,TRBD1,TRBV6-2/TRBV6-3,TGTACCAGCAGCGACGGGACAGGGGGCTACGAGCAGTACTTC,CTSSDGTGGYEQYF
.,TRBJ1-2,.,TRBV20-1,TGCAGTGCTAGAGATGTCCATAACTATGGCTACACCTTC,CSARDVHNYGYTF
.,TRBJ2-1,TRBD2,TRBV5-1,TGCGCCAGCAGCTCCGCGGGGGGTTCCAGCCATGAGCAGTTCTTC,CASSSAGGSSHEQFF
few,TRBJ1-5,.,TRBV20-1,TGCAGTGCTCCTCCTCTGCGTCCCACCTCCAATCAGCCCCAGCATTTT,CSAPPLRPTSNQPQHF
.,TRBJ2-7,.,TRBV12-3/TRBV12-4,TGTGCCAGCAGTATGACAGCTTACGAGCAGTACTTC,CASSMTAYEQYF
few,TRBJ2-1,TRBD2,TRBV24-1,TGTGCCACCAGTGACCCGAGGCGGGGGGGCAACAATGAGCAGTTCTTC,CATSDPRRGGNNEQFF
.,TRBJ1-3,.,TRBV6-5,TGTGCCAGCAGTCAGGGCTTGTCTGGAAACACCATATATTTT,CASSQGLSGNTIYF
.,TRBJ2-1,.,TRBV27,TGTGCCACCAGATCCAGTACTGCCTACAATGAGCAGTTCTTC,CATRSSTAYNEQFF
.,TRBJ2-1,TRBD2,TRBV29-1,TGCAGCGTTGATAAGCGGGAGACCCAGTTCTTC,CSVDKRETQFF
few,TRBJ1-4,.,TRBV4-3,TGCGCCAGCAGCCCAGACCTCGGACCGAATGAAAAACTGTTTTTT,CASSPDLGPNEKLFF
.,TRBJ1-1,.,TRBV12-3/TRBV12-4,TGTGCCAGCAGAACTACAGGGACAAGGGGGACTGAAGCTTTCTTT,CASRTTGTRGTEAFF
few,TRBJ1-5,.,TRBV5-5,TGTGCCAGCAGCTTGGTCTGGACAGAGAATCAGCCCCAGCATTTT,CASSLVWTENQPQHF
.,TRBJ1-4,.,TRBV7-9,TGTGCCAGCAGCCCTCAACAGGAGACATATGAAAAACTGTTTTTT,CASSPQQETYEKLFF
.,TRBJ2-1,.,TRBV20-1,TGCAGTGCTAGAGAAAGCGGTCTAGGAGATGAGCAGTTCTTC,CSARESGLGDEQFF
.,TRBJ2-5,.,TRBV7-9,TGTGCCAGCAGCTTAGACATATCCTCCTACGGGCAGTACTTC,CASSLDISSYGQYF
.,TRBJ2-7,.,TRBV20-1,TGCAGTGCTAGGAATAGCGATTCCTACGAGCAGTACTTC,CSARNSDSYEQYF
.,TRBJ1-5,.,TRBV6-1,TGTGCCAGCACCAGGGGAGACCGGGGGCGACGGACCAATCAGCCCCAGCATTTT,CASTRGDRGRRTNQPQHF
.,TRBJ2-1,.,TRBV28,TGTGCCAGCAGCGACAGCGGGCCTTCTCGTTACAATGAGCAGTTCTTC,CASSDSGPSRYNEQFF
few,TRBJ1-6,.,TRBV6-6,TGTGCCAGCAGTTCCAGCCCCGGAGGACTCCACTTT,CASSSSPGGLHF
.,TRBJ2-7,TRBD1,TRBV12-3/TRBV12-4,TGTGCCAGCAGGGGTAATGGACAGGGCGGCGAGCAGTACTTC,CASRGNGQGGEQYF
.,TRBJ1-6,TRBD1,TRBV5-1,TGCGCCAGCAGCTTGGGGCAGGGGGCAGAGTCACCCCTCCACTTT,CASSLGQGAESPLHF
.,TRBJ1-1,.,TRBV20-1,TGCAGTGCTAGAGATGGGGGAAAGCTCCAAGGGGCTTTCTTT,CSARDGGKLQGAFF
.,TRBJ2-3,.,TRBV6-2/TRBV6-3,TGTGCCAGCAGTTACTCGCTGAGACGGGATACGCAGTATTTT,CASSYSLRRDTQYF
.,TRBJ1-6,.,TRBV7-2,TGTGCCAGCAGCTACCAGGTGACCCGGGGCCTCGGATCACCCCTCCACTTT,CASSYQVTRGLGSPLHF